This T cell receptor (beta chain) originates from a study of technical replicates of blood from several donors. Sequencing used immunoSEQ multiplex PCR; TCRdb keeps in-frame clones, though not all of them. The data show 45,000 to 55,000 clones, with 94% seen just once and 0.22% held by the top ten. The CDR3 is 14 amino acids. The germline V gene encodes CDR1 WNHNN and CDR2 SYGVQD (reference sequence). J gave up 3 bases and V 5 bases, and 4 bases lay outside the gene matches. The source material was T cells isolated from PBMCs. The chain links TRBV10-1 to TRBJ2-4; 7 bases are a match to TRBD2. This receptor was identified in a human donor in good health. Written as DNA, the CDR3 is TGCGCCAGCAGTCTAGGGAGGGACAAAAACATTCAGTACTTC. This encodes CASSLGRDKNIQYF.